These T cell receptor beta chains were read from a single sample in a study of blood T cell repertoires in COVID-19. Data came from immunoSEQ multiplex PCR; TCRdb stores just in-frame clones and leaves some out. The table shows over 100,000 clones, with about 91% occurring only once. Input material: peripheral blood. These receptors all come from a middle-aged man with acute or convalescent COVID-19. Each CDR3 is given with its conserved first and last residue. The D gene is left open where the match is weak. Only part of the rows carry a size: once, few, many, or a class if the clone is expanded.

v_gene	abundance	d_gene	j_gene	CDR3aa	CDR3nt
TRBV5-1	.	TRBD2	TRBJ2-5	CASSLELAGGETQYF	TGCGCCAGCAGCTTGGAACTAGCGGGAGGGGAGACCCAGTACTTC
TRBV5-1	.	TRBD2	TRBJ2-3	CASKSSGGYTDTQYF	TGCGCCAGCAAATCTAGCGGGGGGTATACAGATACGCAGTATTTT
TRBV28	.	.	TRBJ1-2	CASSVPSRGFHGYTF	TGTGCCAGCAGTGTGCCCTCACGAGGGTTCCATGGCTACACCTTC
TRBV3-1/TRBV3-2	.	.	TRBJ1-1	CASSPFRDMNTEAFF	TGTGCCAGCAGCCCATTCAGGGATATGAACACTGAAGCTTTCTTT
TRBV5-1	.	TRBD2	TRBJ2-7	CASSPSSGKFYEQYF	TGCGCCAGCAGCCCTAGTAGCGGGAAGTTCTACGAGCAGTACTTC
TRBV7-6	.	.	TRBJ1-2	CASAPLGQGSGYTF	TGTGCCAGCGCACCCTTGGGCCAAGGGAGTGGCTACACCTTC
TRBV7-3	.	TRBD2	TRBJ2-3	CASSVSSGGASDTQYF	TGTGCCAGCAGCGTTTCGAGCGGGGGGGCCTCAGATACGCAGTATTTT
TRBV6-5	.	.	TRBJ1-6	CASKPFYNSPLHF	TGTGCCAGCAAGCCATTCTATAATTCACCCCTCCACTTT
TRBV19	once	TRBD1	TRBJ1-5	CASSILPGQGVRGNQPQHF	TGTGCCAGTAGTATTCTTCCGGGACAGGGGGTGAGGGGCAATCAGCCCCAGCATTTT
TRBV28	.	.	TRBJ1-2	CASSLTVGHGYTF	TGTGCCAGCAGCCTAACAGTTGGTCATGGCTACACCTTC
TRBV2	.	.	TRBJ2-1	CASRLDSAAVEQFF	TGTGCCAGCAGGCTGGATAGCGCGGCCGTTGAGCAGTTCTTC
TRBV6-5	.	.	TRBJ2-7	CASSYSGGRPYEQYF	TGTGCCAGCAGTTACTCGGGGGGAAGGCCCTACGAGCAGTACTTC
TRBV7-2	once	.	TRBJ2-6	CASDSGSGANVLTF	TGTGCCAGCGACTCGGGGTCTGGGGCCAACGTCCTGACTTTC
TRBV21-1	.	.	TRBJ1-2	CASSKERTETNYGYTF	TGTGCCAGCAGCAAAGAAAGGACAGAAACTAACTATGGCTACACCTTC
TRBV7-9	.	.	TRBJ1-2	CASSITGANYGYTF	TGTGCCAGCAGCATAACAGGAGCTAACTATGGCTACACCTTC
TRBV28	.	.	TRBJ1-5	CASSSARQGFQPQHF	TGTGCCAGCAGTTCAGCTAGGCAGGGGTTTCAGCCCCAGCATTTT
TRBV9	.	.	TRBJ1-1	CASSVVSGNTEAFF	TGTGCCAGCAGCGTAGTATCAGGGAACACTGAAGCTTTCTTT
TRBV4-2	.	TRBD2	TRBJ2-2	CATLAGYTGELFF	TGTGCCACTCTAGCGGGTTATACCGGGGAGCTGTTTTTT
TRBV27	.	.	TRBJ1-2	CASSKGDGYTF	TGTGCCAGCAGTAAGGGGGATGGCTACACCTTC
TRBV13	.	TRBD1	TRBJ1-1	CASSLGDRPNTEAFF	TGTGCCAGCAGCTTGGGGGACAGGCCGAACACTGAAGCTTTCTTT
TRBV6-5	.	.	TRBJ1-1	CASSPPGGVNTEAFF	TGTGCCAGCAGTCCCCCCGGGGGGGTAAACACTGAAGCTTTCTTT
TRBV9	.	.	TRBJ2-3	CASSVGAGRPDTQYF	TGTGCCAGCAGCGTAGGGGCGGGGCGCCCAGATACGCAGTATTTT
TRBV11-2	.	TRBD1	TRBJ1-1	CASSHSTGDTEAFF	TGTGCCAGCAGCCATTCGACAGGGGACACTGAAGCTTTCTTT
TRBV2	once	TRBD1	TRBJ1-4	CASSPDRVGLLFF	TGTGCCAGCAGTCCGGACAGGGTTGGGTTACTGTTTTTT
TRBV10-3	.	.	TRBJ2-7	CAISEAGFGQYF	TGTGCCATCAGTGAGGCGGGGTTTGGGCAGTACTTC
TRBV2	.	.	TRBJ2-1	CASSEGRGVEQFF	TGTGCCAGCAGTGAAGGTAGGGGCGTTGAGCAGTTCTTC
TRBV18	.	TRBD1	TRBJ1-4	CASSANGTGGEKLFF	TGTGCCAGCTCAGCCAACGGGACAGGGGGTGAAAAACTGTTTTTT
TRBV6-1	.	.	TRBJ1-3	CASSEAWSRGNTIYF	TGTGCCAGCAGTGAAGCCTGGTCCAGGGGAAACACCATATATTTT
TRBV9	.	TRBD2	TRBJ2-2	CASSLTPGLAGLNTGELFF	TGTGCCAGCAGCCTCACCCCGGGACTAGCGGGGCTGAACACCGGGGAGCTGTTTTTT
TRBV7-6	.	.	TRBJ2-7	CASSNTQGMGEQYF	TGTGCCAGCAGCAATACACAGGGTATGGGCGAGCAGTACTTC
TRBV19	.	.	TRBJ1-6	CASKKGQGSSYNSPLHF	TGTGCCAGTAAGAAGGGCCAGGGCAGCTCCTATAATTCACCCCTCCACTTT
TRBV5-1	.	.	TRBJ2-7	CASSSDSSYEQYF	TGCGCCAGCAGCTCGGACAGCTCCTACGAGCAGTACTTC
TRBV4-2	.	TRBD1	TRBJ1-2	CASSLSGTGGEDGYTF	TGTGCCAGCAGTCTCTCCGGGACAGGGGGCGAAGATGGCTACACCTTC
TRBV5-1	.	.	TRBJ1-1	CASSLNTEAFF	TGCGCCAGCAGCCTTAACACTGAAGCTTTCTTT
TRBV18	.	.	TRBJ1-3	CASSGSRNSGNTIYF	TGTGCCAGCTCGGGTTCGAGGAACTCTGGAAACACCATATATTTT
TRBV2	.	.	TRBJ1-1	CASSVSGVITEAFF	TGTGCCAGCAGTGTATCAGGGGTCATCACTGAAGCTTTCTTT
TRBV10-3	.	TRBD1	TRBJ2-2	CAISGQGGTGELFF	TGTGCCATCAGTGGACAGGGTGGTACCGGGGAGCTGTTTTTT
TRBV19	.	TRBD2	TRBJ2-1	CASSLAGYAYNEQFF	TGTGCCAGTTCTCTAGCGGGGTACGCCTACAATGAGCAGTTCTTC
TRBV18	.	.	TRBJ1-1	CASSYDGYEAFF	TGTGCCAGCTCCTACGACGGGTATGAAGCTTTCTTT
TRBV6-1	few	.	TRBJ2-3	CASSEGAALIDTQYF	TGTGCCAGCAGTGAAGGGGCAGCACTGATAGATACGCAGTATTTT
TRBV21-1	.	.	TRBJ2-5	CASSKASGESPETQYF	TGTGCCAGCAGCAAAGCTAGCGGGGAGAGCCCGGAGACCCAGTACTTC
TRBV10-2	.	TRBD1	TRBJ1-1	CASIPSPGQGTTEAFF	TGCGCCAGCATCCCATCACCGGGACAGGGGACAACTGAAGCTTTCTTT
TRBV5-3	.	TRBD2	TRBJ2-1	CARSLELAGGHNEQFF	TGTGCCAGAAGCTTGGAACTAGCGGGGGGTCACAATGAGCAGTTCTTC
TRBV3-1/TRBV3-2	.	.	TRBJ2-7	CASSQPYTGGAYEQYF	TGTGCCAGCAGCCAGCCCTATACTGGAGGAGCCTACGAGCAGTACTTC
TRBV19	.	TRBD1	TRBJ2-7	CASSNSRTGAYEQYF	TGTGCCAGTAGTAACTCACGGACAGGGGCCTACGAGCAGTACTTC